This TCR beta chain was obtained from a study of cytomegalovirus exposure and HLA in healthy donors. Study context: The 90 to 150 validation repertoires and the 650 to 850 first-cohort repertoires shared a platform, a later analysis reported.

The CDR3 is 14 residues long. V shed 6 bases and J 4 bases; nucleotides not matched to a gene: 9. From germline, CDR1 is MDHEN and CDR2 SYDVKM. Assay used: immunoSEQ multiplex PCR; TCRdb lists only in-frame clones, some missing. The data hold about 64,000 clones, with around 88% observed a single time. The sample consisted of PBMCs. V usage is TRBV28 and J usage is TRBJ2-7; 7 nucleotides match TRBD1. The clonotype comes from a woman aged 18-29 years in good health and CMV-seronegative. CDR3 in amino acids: CASSRQGTRYEQYF. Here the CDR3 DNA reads TGTGCCAGCAGCCGACAGGGAACTAGGTACGAGCAGTACTTC. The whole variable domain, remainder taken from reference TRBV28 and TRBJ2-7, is DVKVTQSSRYLVKRTGEKVFLECVQDMDHENMFWYRQDPGLGLRLIYFSYDVKMKEKGDIPEGYSVSREKKERFSLILESASTNQTSMYLCASSRQGTRYEQYFGPGTRLTVT.